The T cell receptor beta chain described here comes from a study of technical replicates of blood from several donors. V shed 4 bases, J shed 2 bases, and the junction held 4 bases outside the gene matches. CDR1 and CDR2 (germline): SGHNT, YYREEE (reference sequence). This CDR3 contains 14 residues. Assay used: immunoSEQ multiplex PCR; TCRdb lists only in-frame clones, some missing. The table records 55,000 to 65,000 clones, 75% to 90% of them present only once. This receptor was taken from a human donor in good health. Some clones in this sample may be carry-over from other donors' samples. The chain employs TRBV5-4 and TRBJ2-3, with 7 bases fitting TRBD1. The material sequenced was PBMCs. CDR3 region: CASSRDRLTDTQYF. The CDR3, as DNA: TGTGCCAGCAGCAGGGACAGACTCACAGATACGCAGTATTTT.